This T cell receptor (beta chain) was identified in a study of cytomegalovirus exposure and HLA in healthy donors. Looking at the study overall: Of all 400 or so donors who were genotyped, 75% to 90% belonged to the Caucasian-associated ancestry cluster. Study-wide findings and caveats: Later on, analysis showed that most CMV-associated TCR beta chains appeared to be HLA-restricted. An observed cluster of highly shared sequence variants was recorded as a likely sequencing artifact.

Primers for the PCR totalled 60 Vbeta and 13 Jbeta. Here immunoSEQ multiplex PCR was the method, and the copy in TCRdb shows in-frame clones only, minus some. The profile shows about 140,000 clones, around 80% of them singletons. This CDR3 is 14 amino acids long. Looked up from germline, CDR1 is SNHLY and CDR2 is FYNNEI. V dropped 4 bases and J dropped 2; count of bases not matched to a gene: 2. As for this clone: Its antigen is unknown.

This TCR was sampled from a female donor in good health and CMV-seronegative. Sample: PBMCs. V gene TRBV2 combines with J gene TRBJ1-1, with 9 bases lining up with TRBD1. CDR3 loop: CASSVDRGNTEAFF. In DNA, the CDR3 is TGTGCCAGCAGTGTGGACAGGGGAAACACTGAAGCTTTCTTT.